This TCR beta chain was found in a study of identical twins (dated by TCRdb to about 2016). The study in broad terms: TCR alpha and beta repertoires from monozygotic twins, unrelated adults of various ages and cord blood were deep-sequenced to test whether fetal clonotypes persist. Replicate twin experiments were performed at different times using different library preparation protocols to rule out contamination. Results the study describes overall, beyond this receptor: Compared with coincidental sharing between unrelated individuals, an excess of low generation-probability sequences was observed among out-of-frame TCR alpha sequences shared between twins. Because the same donors could not be followed over many years, the conclusions depended on cross-sectional statistical analysis. The excess sharing between twins in beta out-of-frame sequences was weaker because fewer shared sequences reduced the signal-to-noise ratio. Out-of-frame TCR alpha sharing in monozygotic twins was systematically underestimated by recombination models, whereas sharing between unrelated individuals was in agreement with the recombination models. Abundant cord blood beta clonotypes carried fewer insertions; young adult naive repertoires showed a weaker similar trend, while memory repertoires showed none. Zero-insertion analyses could be partly confounded by invariant T cells such as MAIT and iNKT, though diverse VJ usage argued against such confounding for most clonotypes.

This clonotype was seen only a few times. Its antigen is currently not known. No qualities accompany the bases; no much larger clone lies one base away. Preparation of the library involved 5' RACE. Instrument on record: Illumina HiSeq 2000. Template switching added a universal primer binding site, and the final cDNA carried a unique molecular identifier that allowed TCR cDNA molecules to be counted accurately. First-strand cDNA for TCR alpha and beta chains was synthesized from specific primers in the conserved constant-segment region. Each cDNA library was double barcoded, with a SMART-Mk sample barcode plus Illumina barcodes, to control for contamination. TruSeq adapter sequences along with Illumina sample barcodes were introduced in two successive PCR steps. The Illumina HiSeq platform was used with custom primers to sequence TCR alpha and beta cDNA libraries. The paper's data handling went like this. Unique molecular identifiers were extracted from raw reads with MiGEC, and CDR3 positions were determined with MiXCR. Recombination models were inferred per individual with the repgenHMM and IGoR tools using an EM algorithm. Shared clonotypes were analyzed with the tcR package in R, and sharing was normalized by the product of cloneset sizes. To study raw recombination free of thymic and clonal selection effects, out-of-frame nonproductive sequences were analyzed. TCRdb handled the public reads itself, with Q25 trimming in fastp and clone calling in MiXCR, and kept productive beta chains. A single entry per CDR3 protein holds the most common genes and DNA from its merged rows. TCRdb assigned the V and J calls; the authors' analysis was not used. In all, the sample holds approximately 300,000 distinct CDR3 sequences, and roughly 10% of those were seen once. The ten largest clones take up under 7.5% of the sample.

Every donor was a healthy Caucasian. The twin cohort comprised three pairs of female monozygotic twins, all aged about 18 to 29 years. CD4+ and CD8+ T cell populations were isolated with positive isolation kits from Invitrogen. These data were also filed under a second study, of yellow fever vaccine responses in identical twins. The other study reports the following: The authors reported that the T cell response to vaccination in identical twins appeared partly convergent and partly personalized. Focusing on identical twins, the study followed the T cell clones that responded to the vaccine, and did so with precision.

This sequence was found in a woman under 30 in good health. Sequencing input: CD8+ T cells sorted from blood.

At the DNA level, the sequence is TGTGCCTGGAATAGGGGGCTAAGCTACGAGCAGTACTTC. This codes for CAWNRGLSYEQYF. The chain is encoded by TRBV30 joined to TRBJ2-7; 7 middle bases align to TRBD1. Compared with germline, V lacks 4 bases and J lacks 3 bases; bases without a gene match: 6. Looking up the germline V gene (reference sequence) yields CDR1 GTSNPN and CDR2 SVGIG. The CDR3 has 13 amino acids, counting the end cysteine and phenylalanine. Only CDR3 DNA remains: 39 bases, in frame from the first base.